This T cell receptor (beta chain) derives from a study of beta chain features in type 1 diabetes. Germline loops: CDR1 SGHRS, CDR2 YFSETQ. Trimming shortened V by 2 bases and J by 5 bases, and 13 bases separated the two germline ends. The CDR3 runs to 14 residues. Notes on the study in general: There was a moderate but significant shortening of TCRB CDR3s in all four CD4+ subsets of Type 1 diabetes patients. Sequencing the cDNA could make cells with high TCR expression show up more than they should. Individuals with type 1 diabetes displayed fewer insertions and more deletions at VDJ junctions.

Expressed TCRB transcripts were sequenced, since all the RNA that had been isolated was reverse transcribed. Here immunoSEQ multiplex PCR was the method, and the copy in TCRdb shows in-frame clones only, minus some. Of hundreds of thousands of clones listed, 10% to 15% are singletons. With respect to this clone: What it binds is not known.

Source material: naive CD4+ T cells from blood. The chain has TRBV5-1 and TRBJ2-5; D not certain. The clonotype was recovered from a man younger than 30 with type 1 diabetes. The CDR3 DNA reads as TGCGCCAGCAGCTTAAAGGTCGACGGGGAGACCCAGTACTTC. Translation: CASSLKVDGETQYF.